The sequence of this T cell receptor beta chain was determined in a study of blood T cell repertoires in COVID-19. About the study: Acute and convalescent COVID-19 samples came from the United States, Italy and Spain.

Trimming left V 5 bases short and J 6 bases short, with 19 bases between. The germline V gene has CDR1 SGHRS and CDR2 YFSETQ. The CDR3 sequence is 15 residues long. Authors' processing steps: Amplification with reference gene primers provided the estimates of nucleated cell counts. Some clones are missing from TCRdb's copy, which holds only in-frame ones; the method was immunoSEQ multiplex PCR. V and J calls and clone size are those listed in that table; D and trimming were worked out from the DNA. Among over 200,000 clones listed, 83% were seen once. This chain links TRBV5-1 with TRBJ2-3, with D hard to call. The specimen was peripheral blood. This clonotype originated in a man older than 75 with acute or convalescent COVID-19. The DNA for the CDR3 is TGCGCCAGCAGGCTGGTGTTTAGTAGAACGGATACGCAGTATTTT. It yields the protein CASRLVFSRTDTQYF.